This T cell receptor beta chain is from a study of T cells after yellow fever vaccination. MiXCR, applied by TCRdb to the 5' RACE reads, yields one record per CDR3 protein. Of around 310,000 distinct CDR3 sequences in the sample, around 4.3% were seen once. Per germline, CDR1 ENHRY and CDR2 SYGVKD. V shed 2 bases, J shed 1 base, and the junction held 5 bases outside the gene matches. The CDR3 covers 17 residues. This clonotype was seen only a few times. V gene TRBV10-3 combines with J gene TRBJ2-3, with TRBD1 matching over 11 bases. Sequencing used PBMCs, obtained 15 days after the yellow fever booster vaccination. The receptor's source is a man between 18 and 35 years old who received the YFV17D yellow fever vaccine. CDR3 nucleotide sequence: TGTGCCATCAGTGAGGCCCCGGACAGGGGGCGCACAGATACGCAGTATTTT. Its translation is CAISEAPDRGRTDTQYF.